These T cell receptor beta chains were read from a single sample in a study of blood T cell repertoires in COVID-19. Profiling relied on immunoSEQ multiplex PCR, and the TCRdb table lists in-frame clones only, not all of them. This table has 71,000 or so clones, roughly nine tenths appearing once. Sequencing was carried out using peripheral blood. The receptors here all came from a woman younger than 35 with acute or convalescent COVID-19. Each CDR3 is given with its conserved first and last residue. D genes are given only for firm matches. Rows give clone size only sometimes, using once, few, many, or a class for an expanded clone.

NA | TRBJ1-1 | NA | TRBV11-2 | TGTGCCAGCAGCTTATTAAGGACAGCGAACACTGAAGCTTTCTTT | CASSLLRTANTEAFF
NA | TRBJ1-5 | NA | TRBV12-3/TRBV12-4 | TGTGCCAGCAAAGAGGGAAATCAGCCCCAGCATTTT | CASKEGNQPQHF
TRBD2 | TRBJ2-1 | NA | TRBV6-6 | TGTGCCAGCAGAGGGACTAGCGGCCGTCTCAATGAGCAGTTCTTC | CASRGTSGRLNEQFF
NA | TRBJ2-1 | few | TRBV5-4 | TGTGCCAGCAGCTTAAGGAGTAGCTCCTACAATGAGCAGTTCTTC | CASSLRSSSYNEQFF
NA | TRBJ1-5 | NA | TRBV7-2 | TGTGCCAGCAGCCCCTGGGGCCAGACTAATCAGCCCCAGCATTTT | CASSPWGQTNQPQHF
NA | TRBJ1-6 | NA | TRBV20-1 | TGCAGTGCTAGTTGGGGGGGCAGCTCACCCCTCCACTTT | CSASWGGSSPLHF
TRBD1 | TRBJ1-2 | few | TRBV5-1 | TGCGCCAGCAAAACCAGGTTTGACAGGGCTGTCGACGGCTACACCTTC | CASKTRFDRAVDGYTF
TRBD2 | TRBJ2-3 | NA | TRBV3-1/TRBV3-2 | TGTGCCAGCAGCCAAGATCCTCGTACTAGCGGGGGGGCCCATACGCAGTATTTT | CASSQDPRTSGGAHTQYF
TRBD1 | TRBJ1-1 | NA | TRBV6-5 | TGTGCCAGCAGGAGACTGACAGGGAAGTATGATGAAGCTTTCTTT | CASRRLTGKYDEAFF
NA | TRBJ1-2 | NA | TRBV28 | TGTGCCAGCTTACAAGGGGGGGCCGGCTATGGCTACACCTTC | CASLQGGAGYGYTF
TRBD2 | TRBJ2-7 | NA | TRBV14 | TGTGCCAGCAGCCAAGACGGTGCGGGAGGGCTTTACGAGCAGTACTTC | CASSQDGAGGLYEQYF
NA | TRBJ1-5 | NA | TRBV20-1 | TGCAGTGCTAGTGCGGGGTATGAGAATCAGCCCCAGCATTTT | CSASAGYENQPQHF
TRBD1 | TRBJ1-2 | NA | TRBV6-5 | TGTGCCAGCAGTTACCTCTTACAGGGGAGGAACTATGGCTACACCTTC | CASSYLLQGRNYGYTF
NA | TRBJ1-2 | NA | TRBV28 | TGTGCCAGCACAACAGGCCAGAGGAGCTACACCTTC | CASTTGQRSYTF
NA | TRBJ2-1 | NA | TRBV6-1 | TGTGCCAGCAGTGAGGACCGCGGAGGGAGTGATGAGCAGTTCTTC | CASSEDRGGSDEQFF
TRBD2 | TRBJ2-1 | NA | TRBV3-1/TRBV3-2 | TGTGCCAGCAGCCAACTAGCGGGAGGGTACAATGAGCAGTTCTTC | CASSQLAGGYNEQFF
TRBD2 | TRBJ2-2 | NA | TRBV4-1 | TGCGCCAGCAGCCAAGGGACTAGCGGGGGCGGGGGGACCGGGGAGCTGTTTTTT | CASSQGTSGGGGTGELFF
TRBD1 | TRBJ1-2 | NA | TRBV28 | TGTGCCAGCAGTTGGCTAACAGGGGGCGCGGGGGGCTACACCTTC | CASSWLTGGAGGYTF
TRBD1 | TRBJ1-3 | NA | TRBV10-3 | TGTGCCATCTCGACAGGGGATGGGGGAAACACCATATATTTT | CAISTGDGGNTIYF
TRBD2 | TRBJ2-5 | NA | TRBV5-1 | TGCGCCAGCAGCTCACTAGCGGGGGGGCAAGAGACCCAGTACTTC | CASSSLAGGQETQYF
TRBD2 | TRBJ2-1 | NA | TRBV28 | TGTGCCAGCAGCCGCCCAGCGGGGGTTAACAATGAGCAGTTCTTC | CASSRPAGVNNEQFF
NA | TRBJ1-1 | NA | TRBV18 | TGTGCCAGCTCACCGGGAGGGGGGCACACTGAAGCTTTCTTT | CASSPGGGHTEAFF
NA | TRBJ1-5 | NA | TRBV19 | TGTGCCAGTAATCCGGGGAACCCGGTCGGGCAGCCCCAGCATTTT | CASNPGNPVGQPQHF
NA | TRBJ2-7 | NA | TRBV7-9 | TGTGCCAGCAGCGCGGACTTGTACGAGCAGTACTTC | CASSADLYEQYF
TRBD1 | TRBJ1-1 | NA | TRBV7-2 | TGTGCCAGCAGCTTAGGGACAGGGCTGGGGACTGAAGCTTTCTTT | CASSLGTGLGTEAFF
TRBD1 | TRBJ1-6 | NA | TRBV5-1 | TGCGCCAGCAGCCTAACAGGGGGTGATTCACCCCTCCACTTT | CASSLTGGDSPLHF
NA | TRBJ1-5 | NA | TRBV19 | TGTGCCAGTAGTAAATACCTCACGGGCGGGGAGCCCCAGCATTTT | CASSKYLTGGEPQHF
NA | TRBJ2-5 | NA | TRBV10-3 | TGTGCCATCAGCCCGGGACACCTTACAACCGAGACCCAGTACTTC | CAISPGHLTTETQYF
NA | TRBJ1-1 | NA | TRBV4-3 | TGCGCCAGCAGCCAAGAATATTCAGGGAACACTGAAGCTTTCTTT | CASSQEYSGNTEAFF
NA | TRBJ1-2 | few | TRBV28 | TGTGCCAGCAGTTCCGGTGGGTGGGTGAGCCCGATGGGGGGGCCGGGCTATGGCTACACCTTC | CASSSGGWVSPMGGPGYGYTF
TRBD1 | TRBJ1-4 | NA | TRBV5-1 | TGCGCCAGCAGTAAGACCCCGGGACAGGGGGCAGGGAGTGAAAAACTGTTTTTT | CASSKTPGQGAGSEKLFF
NA | TRBJ2-3 | NA | TRBV29-1 | TGCAGCGTTGCTCGGATAACAGGGCTGACAGATACGCAGTATTTT | CSVARITGLTDTQYF
NA | TRBJ2-3 | NA | TRBV29-1 | TGCAGCGTTGAAAGCTACAGGGATACCACAGATACGCAGTATTTT | CSVESYRDTTDTQYF
TRBD1 | TRBJ2-7 | NA | TRBV18 | TGTGCCAGCTCACCCCTGGACAGGGACGAGCAGTACTTC | CASSPLDRDEQYF
TRBD1 | TRBJ2-1 | NA | TRBV6-2/TRBV6-3 | TGTGCCAGCAGTTACTTGGCAGGGGACAGGTTCTTCTTC | CASSYLAGDRFFF
TRBD2 | TRBJ2-7 | NA | TRBV6-6 | TGTGCCAGCACCCCTAGCGGGAGGGCCGATGGTTACGAGCAGTACTTC | CASTPSGRADGYEQYF
TRBD2 | TRBJ2-1 | NA | TRBV5-1 | TGCGCCAGCAGCTCGACTAGCGGGTTCGGGAATGAGCAGTTCTTC | CASSSTSGFGNEQFF
NA | TRBJ2-5 | few | TRBV4-3 | TGCGCCAGCAGCCAAGATACTAGCCCCCAAGAGACCCAGTACTTC | CASSQDTSPQETQYF
NA | TRBJ2-1 | NA | TRBV10-3 | TGTGCCATCAGTGAGTCGCCTAGCAGTAATGAGCAGTTCTTC | CAISESPSSNEQFF
TRBD1 | TRBJ2-2 | few | TRBV9 | TGTGCCAGCAGCGCCCGGACAGGGCATCCGACAGGCGGGGAGCTGTTTTTT | CASSARTGHPTGGELFF
TRBD2 | TRBJ2-1 | NA | TRBV7-2 | TGTGCCAGCAGCTTAGGGACTAGCGCAGACTACAATGAGCAGTTCTTC | CASSLGTSADYNEQFF